The source of this TCR beta chain is a study of shared clonotypes between healthy human individuals. Study context: Each donor contributed plates that comprised three CD4 naive, three CD4 memory, two CD8 naive and one CD8 memory.

General observations from the study: Clonotype sharing across four donors was observed for about 5.2% of naive CD4 clonotypes. Enrolling few donors narrowed the genetic and exposure-history diversity that was represented. A generally larger estimated richness was seen in naive subsets than in memory subsets.

Germline values: CDR1 KGHSH, CDR2 LQKENI. CDR3 size: 12 residues. V was shortened by 1 base and J by 5 bases, with 5 bases between the two germline ends. This clone was seen a handful of times. The antigen remains undetermined. This sample also contains other DNA sequences that code for the same CDR3. Here immunoSEQ multiplex PCR was the method, and the copy in TCRdb shows in-frame clones only, minus some. The sample holds millions of clones; approximately 94% are singletons and the top ten take roughly 0.14%. Material for sequencing was naive CD4+ T cells sorted from blood. The subset was: CD45RA+ positively selected. The sequence was collected from a young man in good health. The chain couples TRBV18 to TRBJ2-5; D is unresolved. The CDR3 DNA reads TGTGCCAGCTCACCACTAGGCGAGACCCAGTACTTC. This translates into CASSPLGETQYF.